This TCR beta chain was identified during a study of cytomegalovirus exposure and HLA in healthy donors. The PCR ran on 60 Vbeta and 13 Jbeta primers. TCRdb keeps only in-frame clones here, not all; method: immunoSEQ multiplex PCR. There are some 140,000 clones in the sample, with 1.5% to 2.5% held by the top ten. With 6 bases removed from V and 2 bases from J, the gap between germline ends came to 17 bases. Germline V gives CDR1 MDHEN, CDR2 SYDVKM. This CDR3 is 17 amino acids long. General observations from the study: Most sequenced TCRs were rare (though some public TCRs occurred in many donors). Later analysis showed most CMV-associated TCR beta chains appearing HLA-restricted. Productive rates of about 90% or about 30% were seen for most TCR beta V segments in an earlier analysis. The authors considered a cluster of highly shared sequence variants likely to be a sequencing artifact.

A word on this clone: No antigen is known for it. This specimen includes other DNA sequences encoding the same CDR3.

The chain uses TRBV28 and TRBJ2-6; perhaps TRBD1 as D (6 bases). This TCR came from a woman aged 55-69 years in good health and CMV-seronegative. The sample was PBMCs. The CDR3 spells CASSLNVRGAGANVLTF. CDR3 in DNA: TGTGCCAGCAGCTTGAATGTCAGGGGAGCTGGGGCCAACGTCCTGACTTTC.